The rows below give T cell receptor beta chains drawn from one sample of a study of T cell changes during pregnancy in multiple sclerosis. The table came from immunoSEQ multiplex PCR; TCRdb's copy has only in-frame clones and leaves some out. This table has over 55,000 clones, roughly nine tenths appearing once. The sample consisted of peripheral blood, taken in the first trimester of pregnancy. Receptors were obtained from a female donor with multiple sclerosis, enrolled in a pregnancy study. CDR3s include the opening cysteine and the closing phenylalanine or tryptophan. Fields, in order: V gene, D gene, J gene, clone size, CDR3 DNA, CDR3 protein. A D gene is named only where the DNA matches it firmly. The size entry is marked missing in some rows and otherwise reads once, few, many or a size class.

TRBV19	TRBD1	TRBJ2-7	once	TGTGCCAGTAGTATAGGAGGGACAGGGCAACTTTTGAGCTCCTACGAGCAGTACTTC	CASSIGGTGQLLSSYEQYF
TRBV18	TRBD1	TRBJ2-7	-	TGTGCCAGCTCGCCGGGACAGGGGGCCCCCTACGAGCAGTACTTC	CASSPGQGAPYEQYF
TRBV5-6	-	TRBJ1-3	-	TGTGCCAGCAGCGTGGACCGGGGGGCTAGAAACACCATATATTTT	CASSVDRGARNTIYF
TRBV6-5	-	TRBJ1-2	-	TGTGCCAGCAGTTACCGTGGCCATGGCTACACCTTC	CASSYRGHGYTF
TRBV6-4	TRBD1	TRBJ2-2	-	TGTGCCAGCAGTCCCCAGGGGGTGTCGAACACCGGGGAGCTGTTTTTT	CASSPQGVSNTGELFF
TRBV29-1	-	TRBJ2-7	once	TGCAGCGTTGGGAGGGGAAACGAGCAGTACTTC	CSVGRGNEQYF
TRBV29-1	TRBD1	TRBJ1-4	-	TGCAGCGTTGAAGTCCCCCTAGACAGGGGCAATGAAAAACTGTTTTTT	CSVEVPLDRGNEKLFF
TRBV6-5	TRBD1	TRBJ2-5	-	TGTGCCAGCAGCCCATCCTACAGGGGCGACGAGACCCAGTACTTC	CASSPSYRGDETQYF
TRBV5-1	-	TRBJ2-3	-	TGCGCCAGCAGCGGAGGCTCCTTGAATACGCAGTATTTT	CASSGGSLNTQYF
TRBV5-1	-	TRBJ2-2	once	TGCGCCAGCAGCCCCCTGGCAGGGAACACCGGGGAGCTGTTTTTT	CASSPLAGNTGELFF